The clone carrying this T cell receptor (beta chain) was counted a few times. Its target is unknown. With the Oncomine TCR Beta short-read assay, DNA from cultured CD4+ T cells was sequenced. From CD4+ T cells that had been cultured, genomic DNA was extracted. One entry per CDR3 protein results from TCRdb running MiXCR on the PCR reads. This table holds some 16,000 distinct CDR3 sequences, about two fifths found once. The sample is drawn from a study of vaccination and CD4 T cells after COVID-19. Study-wide context: A median of approximately 75 days (range 14 to 241) separated dose two from the taking of post-vaccine samples. Each control culture was treated with a CEFX pool, an HIV-1 Nef pool, or no peptide.

Broader study findings: Spike mono-reactivity was found in 304 of 307 vaccine-specific clones from convalescent patients.

Treatment denoted: roughly ten-day PBMC culture with coronavirus spike peptide pools or control peptides (ViraFEST assay). The CDR3 sequence is 15 residues long. Germline V gene data show CDR1 as MNHNS and CDR2 as SASEGT. Trimming removed 5 bases at V and 5 bases at J, with 18 bases between. This receptor was obtained from a human donor who had recovered from COVID-19. This chain joins TRBV6-1 and TRBJ2-5, with D perhaps matching TRBD2 (6 bases). This sample comprised CD4+ T cells from blood, cultured in vitro, obtained after SARS-CoV-2 vaccination. In nucleotides, the CDR3 is TGTGCCAGCAGTCCGTCCCTCCGGGACTTTGAGACCCAGTACTTC. Its translation is CASSPSLRDFETQYF.